This passage covers 16 T cell receptor beta chains from one sample sequenced in a study of blood T cell repertoires in COVID-19. Clones were sequenced by immunoSEQ multiplex PCR, and TCRdb holds only the in-frame ones, with some missing. The top ten clones hold approximately 0.93% of a sample with roughly 170,000 clones, more than 75% of them seen once. Sequencing was performed on peripheral blood. These TCRs come from a woman in her late teens or twenties who had recovered from COVID-19.

V usage is TRBV19 and J usage is TRBJ1-2; TRBD1 is a possible D gene (5 bases). Per the germline V gene, CDR1 is LNHDA and CDR2 is SQIVND (reference sequence). The CDR3 consists of 15 residues. Trimming took 3 bases from V and 2 from J, leaving 13 bases between them. CDR3 amino acids: CASSMKGIPNYGYTF. As DNA, the CDR3 is TGTGCCAGTAGTATGAAGGGGATTCCCAACTATGGCTACACCTTC.

The rearrangement joins TRBV5-6 to TRBJ2-3; the match to TRBD1 covers 8 bases. The CDR3 spans 16 residues. Per germline, CDR1 SGHDT and CDR2 YYEEEE. V shed 4 bases, J shed 4 bases, and the junction held 11 bases outside the gene matches. The CDR3: CASSPEVDRVPDTQYF. The CDR3 nucleotides read TGTGCCAGCAGCCCGGAGGTGGACAGGGTGCCAGATACGCAGTATTTT. Full variable domain (outside the CDR3, taken from reference TRBV5-6 and TRBJ2-3): DAGVTQSPTHLIKTRGQQVTLRCSPKSGHDTVSWYQQALGQGPQFIFQYYEEEERQRGNFPDRFSGHQFPNYSSELNVNALLLGDSALYLCASSPEVDRVPDTQYFGPGTRLTVL.

The chain uses TRBV6-5 and TRBJ1-3, with D perhaps matching TRBD1 (6 bases). This CDR3 is built from 15 residues. V lost 4 bases and J lost 2, with 12 bases in between. Per the germline V gene, CDR1 is MNHEY and CDR2 is SVGAGI. The DNA of the CDR3 is TGTGCCAGCAGTTTTCAAGGGGGAGCTGGAAACACCATATATTTT. It is translated as CASSFQGGAGNTIYF.

The gene calls are TRBV29-1 and TRBJ1-1; possible D gene TRBD1, 6 bases. Germline lookup yields CDR1 SQVTM and CDR2 ANQGSEA. The ends were cut back, 4 bases at V and 2 bases at J, with 8 bases in the middle. This CDR3 region has 12 residues. CDR3 coding DNA: TGCAGCGTTGTGGACAGCAACACTGAAGCTTTCTTT. It encodes CSVVDSNTEAFF.

The rearrangement joins TRBV24-1 to TRBJ2-1; 9 bases are shared with TRBD1. The CDR3 consists of 16 residues. The trim removed 0 bases at V and 6 bases at J, leaving 5 bases unmatched. The V gene's germline CDR1 is KGHDR and CDR2 SFDVKD. The DNA of the CDR3 is TGTGCCACCAGTGATTTGTGGGACAGGGAAGGCAATGAGCAGTTCTTC. Its translation is CATSDLWDREGNEQFF.

The chain joins TRBV4-3 to TRBJ2-1, with 8 nucleotides matching TRBD1. This CDR3 is built from 15 residues. After removal of 0 bases from V and 4 bases from J, the junction contained 2 bases not matched to a gene. CDR1 and CDR2 from the germline V gene are LGHNA and YSLEER. The CDR3 nucleotides read TGCGCCAGCAGCCAAGACAGGGGGCGGTACAATGAGCAGTTCTTC. Protein: CASSQDRGRYNEQFF.

V usage is TRBV18 and J usage is TRBJ1-1; D gene uncertain. CDR1 is KGHSH and CDR2 is LQKENI in the germline V gene. Trimming removed 6 bases at V and 5 bases at J, with 13 bases between. This CDR3 region has 13 residues. The CDR3 bases are TGTGCCAGCTCCCCGTCGGGAGAGACTGAAGCTTTCTTT. Translated: CASSPSGETEAFF. Drawing the rest from reference TRBV18 and TRBJ1-1, the complete variable domain is NAGVMQNPRHLVRRRGQEARLRCSPMKGHSHVYWYRQLPEEGLKFMVYLQKENIIDESGMPKERFSAEFPKEGPSILRIQQVVRGDSAAYFCASSPSGETEAFFGQGTRLTVV.

This chain connects TRBV9 to TRBJ2-1; D may be TRBD2 (6 bases). CDR3 length: 15 residues. CDR1 is SGDLS and CDR2 is YYNGEE in the germline V gene. V lost 0 bases and J 1 base, leaving 8 bases between the germline ends. CDR3 residues: CASSVGLESYNEQFF. In DNA, the CDR3 is TGTGCCAGCAGCGTAGGACTAGAATCCTACAATGAGCAGTTCTTC.

The rearrangement uses TRBV11-2 and TRBJ2-7; 7 bases align to TRBD2. Trimming removed 2 bases from V and 7 bases from J; junction bases left unmatched: 8. This CDR3 is 14 amino acids long. The germline CDR1 and CDR2 sequences are SGHAT and FQNNGV. The CDR3 nucleotides read TGTGCCAGCAGCTTAAAGGCGGGAGTGGGAGAGCAGTACGTC. It encodes CASSLKAGVGEQYV.

The V call is TRBV19, the J call TRBJ1-1; D is unclear. CDR1 is LNHDA, CDR2 SQIVND, per germline (reference sequence). The germline V and J ends were trimmed by 4 bases and 3 bases, with 9 bases remaining between them. The CDR3 is made up of 13 amino acids. The CDR3 sequence: CASSKGGDTEAFF. The CDR3 bases are TGTGCCAGTAGTAAGGGAGGAGACACTGAAGCTTTCTTT.

This clone was observed a few times. V and J are TRBV7-3 and TRBJ1-1; D unresolved. The CDR3 sequence is 17 residues long. CDR1 is SGHTA and CDR2 is FQGTGA in the germline V gene. The germline V and J ends were trimmed by 1 base and 3 bases, with 18 bases remaining between them. CDR3 in DNA: TGTGCCAGCAGCTTAAATGGCGGGTTCGGTAGGGACACTGAAGCTTTCTTT. Translated: CASSLNGGFGRDTEAFF.

The chain combines TRBV6-6 with TRBJ1-1, with D maybe TRBD1 (5 bases). This CDR3 has 13 amino acids. Germline loops: CDR1 MNHNY, CDR2 SVGAGI (reference sequence). Trimming shortened V by 6 bases and J by 1 base, and 9 bases separated the two germline ends. The CDR3 protein is CASRETGNTEAFF. The CDR3 DNA reads as TGTGCCAGCAGAGAAACAGGGAACACTGAAGCTTTCTTT.

The V gene is TRBV4-3, the J gene TRBJ2-1, with 10 bases lining up with TRBD2. The CDR3 has 17 residues. V was clipped by 0 bases and J by 6 bases; unmatched bases: 8. Germline values: CDR1 LGHNA, CDR2 YSLEER. The CDR3 nucleotides are TGCGCCAGCAGCCAAGATCGAGCGGGGGGGATCGGCAATGAGCAGTTCTTC. Its protein is CASSQDRAGGIGNEQFF.

The CDR3 is CASSSFEWTQGLNTEAFF. The CDR3 DNA reads as TGTGCCAGTAGTTCCTTTGAATGGACACAAGGATTGAACACTGAAGCTTTCTTT. The chain uses TRBV19 and TRBJ1-1, with D maybe TRBD1 (5 bases). Germline CDR1 LNHDA, CDR2 SQIVND (reference sequence). V was pared by 5 bases and J by 0 bases, with 22 bases between. CDR3 length: 18 amino acids.

The CDR3 region has the DNA TGTGCCAGCAGGCGAATGGGTGGGGCACCCTCGGCTTTCTTT. This translates into CASRRMGGAPSAFF. The chain carries TRBV2 and TRBJ1-1; maybe TRBD1 (5 bases). Germline V gene data show CDR1 as SNHLY and CDR2 as FYNNEI. V was clipped by 6 bases and J by 11 bases, with 22 bases between them. The CDR3 sequence is 14 residues long.

Worth noting for this clone: A read error may account for a junction end that differs from germline. The chain links TRBV13 to TRBJ2-5; TRBD2 agrees at 14 bases. The CDR3 is 13 residues long. CDR1 and CDR2 from the germline V gene are PRHDT and FYEKMQ (reference sequence). The CDR3 here is CASSLGLAGARDF. CDR3 sequence (DNA): TGTGCCAGCAGTTTGGGACTAGCGGGAGCCCGGGACTTC.